What follows are 8 T cell receptor beta chains derived from one specimen sequenced in a study of memory CD4+ T cells and cytomegalovirus serostatus. Single viable CD3+CD4+CD8-CD45RO+ cells were sorted as the memory CD4+ T cells. TCRdb keeps only in-frame clones here, not all; method: immunoSEQ multiplex PCR. There are around 25,000 clones in the sample; around 76% occur only once, and less than 1.3% lies in the top ten. The sample comprised memory CD4+ T cells from blood. These TCRs come from an adult in good health and CMV-seronegative.

This clone was recorded a few times. The chain couples TRBV18 to TRBJ1-4; 9 nucleotides match TRBD1. Trimming at V came to 4 bases and at J to 7 bases, leaving 4 bases not matched to a gene. The CDR3 contains 14 residues. Germline V gene sequence: CDR1 KGHSH, CDR2 LQKENI. The CDR3 reads CASSQGQGREKLFF. The CDR3 nucleotides are TGTGCCAGCTCACAGGGACAGGGACGTGAAAAACTGTTTTTT.

This chain joins TRBV1 and TRBJ2-1; the table's D call, TRBD2, has no DNA check behind it. TRBV1 is deemed a pseudogene. This CDR3 is 16 amino acids long. CDR3 nucleotides: TGCACCAGCAGCCAAGATAGCGGGAACTCCTACAATGAGCAGTTCTTC. Translating it yields CTSSQDSGNSYNEQFF.

This rearrangement joins TRBV5-1 to TRBJ1-2; no reliable D call. Germline V CDR1 and CDR2: SGHRS, YFSETQ. This CDR3 has 13 residues. The V end lost 0 bases, the J end lost 4 bases, and 7 bases lay between the germline ends. The CDR3 DNA follows: TGCGCCAGCAGCTTGGACACAGCCTATGGCTACACCTTC. Its translation: CASSLDTAYGYTF.

The chain joins TRBV6-1 to TRBJ2-5, with 8 bases aligning to TRBD1. In germline, CDR1 is MNHNS, CDR2 SASEGT. V was pared by 6 bases and J by 4 bases, with 1 base of the junction left unmatched. This CDR3 has 12 amino acids. CDR3 DNA sequence: TGTGCCAGCAGACAGGGGGTAGAGACCCAGTACTTC. Translating it yields CASRQGVETQYF.

The chain employs TRBV19 and TRBJ2-3; D call uncertain. The CDR3 spans 13 residues. Germline-derived CDR1 and CDR2 are LNHDA and SQIVND (reference sequence). Trimming left V 0 bases short and J 9 bases short, with 10 bases between. The CDR3 DNA is TGTGCCAGTAGTATAGATAGGAGTGAGACGCAGTATTTT. This codes for CASSIDRSETQYF.

In its sample, this clone was seen once. The V and J genes are TRBV21-1 and TRBJ1-3. TRBV21-1 is a documented pseudogene. This CDR3 region has 17 residues. The CDR3 spells CASSKAPIQLTGNTIYF. The CDR3 DNA reads as TGTGCCAGCAGCAAAGCCCCCATTCAACTTACTGGAAACACCATATATTTT.

The rearrangement uses TRBV30 and TRBJ1-5, with D perhaps matching TRBD1 (5 bases). Germline V gene lookup returns CDR1 GTSNPN and CDR2 SVGIG (reference sequence). The ends were cut back, 3 bases at V and 7 bases at J, with 13 bases in the middle. The CDR3 runs 13 residues. CDR3 sequence (DNA): TGTGCCTGGAGGAGGGCCGAGGGGCAGCCCCAGCATTTT. Its translation: CAWRRAEGQPQHF.

J is TRBJ2-1 and V is TRBV4-2; 9 nucleotides agree with TRBD2. Trimming at V came to 4 bases and at J to 5 bases, leaving 6 bases not matched to a gene. Germline V CDR1 and CDR2: LGHNA, YNFKEQ. CDR3 length: 15 residues. Written as DNA, the CDR3 is TGTGCCAGCAGCCCGGGGACTAGCCAGGACAATGAGCAGTTCTTC. Amino acid sequence: CASSPGTSQDNEQFF.